A selection of T cell receptor beta chains follows, all from one sample in a study of blood T cell repertoires in COVID-19. Produced via immunoSEQ multiplex PCR; TCRdb's table is partial and in-frame only. The sample shows about 220,000 clones, 86% of them seen only once. The sample comprised peripheral blood. The source is a woman under 40 who had recovered from COVID-19. Both conserved end residues are part of each CDR3. Each record gives: J gene, clone size, D gene, V gene, CDR3 DNA, CDR3 protein. The D gene is left open where the match is weak. Size is omitted from some rows. Given values are once, few, many or a class for expanded clones.

J: TRBJ2-7; size: .; D: TRBD2; V: TRBV5-1; DNA: TGCGCCAGCAGTCAAATGCCGGTGGGGGGGTACGAGCAGTACTTC; CDR3: CASSQMPVGGYEQYF
J: TRBJ2-7; size: .; D: .; V: TRBV7-2; DNA: TGTGCCAGCAGCTTTGTACCCCAGACAGGATTCTCCTACGAGCAGTACTTC; CDR3: CASSFVPQTGFSYEQYF
J: TRBJ1-2; size: .; D: .; V: TRBV5-4; DNA: TGTGCCAGCAGCCCGGGGGTACCACTCGGGGACACCTTC; CDR3: CASSPGVPLGDTF
J: TRBJ2-6; size: .; D: .; V: TRBV6-5; DNA: TGTGCCAGCAGGTCGGGGACCAACGTCCTGACTTTC; CDR3: CASRSGTNVLTF
J: TRBJ2-1; size: .; D: TRBD1; V: TRBV18; DNA: TGTGCCAGCTCACCAGGGACAGGGAATGAGCAGTTCTTC; CDR3: CASSPGTGNEQFF
J: TRBJ2-7; size: .; D: TRBD2; V: TRBV29-1; DNA: TGCAGCGTGCCCGGGACTAGGGCCTACGAGCAGTACTTC; CDR3: CSVPGTRAYEQYF
J: TRBJ2-1; size: few; D: TRBD1; V: TRBV2; DNA: TGTGCCAGCAGTGATGCAAGGGGGCCCGCTCCTGAGCAGTTCTTC; CDR3: CASSDARGPAPEQFF
J: TRBJ1-1; size: once; D: TRBD1; V: TRBV25-1; DNA: TGTGCCAGCAGCTCGCCGGGACAGGGAAAGACTGAAGCTTTCTTT; CDR3: CASSSPGQGKTEAFF
J: TRBJ2-5; size: .; D: .; V: TRBV4-1; DNA: TGCGCCAGCAGCCAAGAGGGCGGGGAGACCCAGTACTTC; CDR3: CASSQEGGETQYF
J: TRBJ1-3; size: .; D: .; V: TRBV7-3; DNA: TGTGCCAGCTCAACAGGGACTGGAAACACCATATATTTT; CDR3: CASSTGTGNTIYF
J: TRBJ2-3; size: .; D: TRBD1; V: TRBV4-3; DNA: TGCGCCAGCAGCCAAGACCTGACAGGGGGAGATACGCAGTATTTT; CDR3: CASSQDLTGGDTQYF
J: TRBJ2-2; size: .; D: TRBD2; V: TRBV10-3; DNA: TGTGCCATCAGTGAAACTAGCGGGGGAAGCACCGGGGAGCTGTTTTTT; CDR3: CAISETSGGSTGELFF
J: TRBJ2-1; size: .; D: TRBD2; V: TRBV7-3; DNA: TGTGCCAGCAGCTGGCTAGCGGGGGGTCTGAATGAGCAGTTCTTC; CDR3: CASSWLAGGLNEQFF
J: TRBJ2-3; size: .; D: TRBD1; V: TRBV5-1; DNA: TGCGCCAGCAGCTTGGGACAGGGGGCAACAGATACGCAGTATTTT; CDR3: CASSLGQGATDTQYF
J: TRBJ1-1; size: once; D: .; V: TRBV2; DNA: TGTGCCAGTCCGACAAGAATGAACACTGAAGCTTTCTTT; CDR3: CASPTRMNTEAFF
J: TRBJ1-5; size: .; D: .; V: TRBV14; DNA: TGTGCCAGCAGCCAAGGTGCGGGGCAGCCCCAGCATTTT; CDR3: CASSQGAGQPQHF
J: TRBJ1-1; size: .; D: TRBD1; V: TRBV5-1; DNA: TGCGCCAGCAGCTTGAGAGCAGGGGGGACGACTGAAGCTTTCTTT; CDR3: CASSLRAGGTTEAFF
J: TRBJ2-2; size: .; D: .; V: TRBV30; DNA: TGTGCCTGGAGATCATTGGGGCAGGGCGGGAACACCGGGGAGCTGTTTTTT; CDR3: CAWRSLGQGGNTGELFF
J: TRBJ1-4; size: .; D: TRBD1; V: TRBV5-4; DNA: TGTGCCAGCAGCATGGGGGACAGGGGGCGAGAAAAACTGTTTTTT; CDR3: CASSMGDRGREKLFF
J: TRBJ2-2; size: .; D: TRBD1; V: TRBV10-2; DNA: TGCGCCAGCACCTTCTCCGACAGGGTTGGCGGGGAGCTGTTTTTT; CDR3: CASTFSDRVGGELFF
J: TRBJ2-1; size: once; D: .; V: TRBV7-6; DNA: TGTGCCAGCAGCTTGAACGCCGGTCACAATGAGCAGTTCTTC; CDR3: CASSLNAGHNEQFF
J: TRBJ2-3; size: .; D: .; V: TRBV4-1; DNA: TGCGCCAGCAGCCAAGAAGGGTTAGGGGTTGGAGATACGCAGTATTTT; CDR3: CASSQEGLGVGDTQYF
J: TRBJ2-2; size: .; D: .; V: TRBV4-1; DNA: TGCGCCAGCAGCCAAGACAGGGTCACCGGGGAGCTGTTTTTT; CDR3: CASSQDRVTGELFF
J: TRBJ2-7; size: .; D: .; V: TRBV30; DNA: TGTGCCTGGAGTGGAGGAGCCTACGAGCAGTACTTC; CDR3: CAWSGGAYEQYF
J: TRBJ2-1; size: .; D: TRBD1; V: TRBV7-6; DNA: TGTGCCAGCAGCTTAGAGACAGGGGATGAGCAGTTCTTC; CDR3: CASSLETGDEQFF
J: TRBJ2-3; size: .; D: TRBD2; V: TRBV5-6; DNA: TGTGCCAGCAGCTTGTCTAGCGGGGGGGATACGCAGTATTTT; CDR3: CASSLSSGGDTQYF
J: TRBJ2-5; size: .; D: TRBD2; V: TRBV6-5; DNA: TGTGCCAGCATGAGGGGACTAGCGGGGGAAGAGACCCAGTACTTC; CDR3: CASMRGLAGEETQYF
J: TRBJ2-5; size: .; D: TRBD1; V: TRBV7-9; DNA: TGTGCCAGCCTAACTACCTTGACAGGGCCAAGGGAGACCCAGTACTTC; CDR3: CASLTTLTGPRETQYF
J: TRBJ1-2; size: .; D: TRBD1; V: TRBV7-9; DNA: TGTGCCAGCAGCTTCACCGGGACAGGGAGTGGTGGCTACACCTTC; CDR3: CASSFTGTGSGGYTF
J: TRBJ2-3; size: .; D: .; V: TRBV18; DNA: TGTGCCAGCTCATGGGCTACAGATACGCAGTATTTT; CDR3: CASSWATDTQYF
J: TRBJ2-2; size: .; D: TRBD2; V: TRBV7-9; DNA: TGTGCCAGCAGCCTCTCGGGGGGGCGTAGCGGGGAGCTGTTTTTT; CDR3: CASSLSGGRSGELFF
J: TRBJ1-5; size: .; D: TRBD1; V: TRBV27; DNA: TGTGCCAGCGCCCCCGGGACAGGGAATCAGCCCCAGCATTTT; CDR3: CASAPGTGNQPQHF
J: TRBJ2-5; size: once; D: .; V: TRBV5-4; DNA: TGTGCCAGCAGCTTCGTCCGGGGTATTCAAGAGACCCAGTACTTC; CDR3: CASSFVRGIQETQYF
J: TRBJ2-3; size: .; D: .; V: TRBV6-6; DNA: TGTGCCAGCTCGGAGACCCCCCAATGGGATACGCAGTATTTT; CDR3: CASSETPQWDTQYF
J: TRBJ2-7; size: once; D: .; V: TRBV19; DNA: TGTGCCAGTAGTAACGGTATCCGAAACTACGAGCAGTACTTC; CDR3: CASSNGIRNYEQYF
J: TRBJ2-1; size: .; D: TRBD2; V: TRBV2; DNA: TGTGCCAGCAGTGAAAGCGGGGGCACATACAATGAGCAGTTCTTC; CDR3: CASSESGGTYNEQFF
J: TRBJ2-1; size: .; D: .; V: TRBV18; DNA: TGTGCCAGCTCACCCACACCCCCGGGGGACCTCTCGTCCTACAATGAGCAGTTCTTC; CDR3: CASSPTPPGDLSSYNEQFF
J: TRBJ1-1; size: .; D: TRBD1; V: TRBV18; DNA: TGTGCCAGCTCAAGCCGGGACAGGGAGGAAAACACTGAAGCTTTCTTT; CDR3: CASSSRDREENTEAFF